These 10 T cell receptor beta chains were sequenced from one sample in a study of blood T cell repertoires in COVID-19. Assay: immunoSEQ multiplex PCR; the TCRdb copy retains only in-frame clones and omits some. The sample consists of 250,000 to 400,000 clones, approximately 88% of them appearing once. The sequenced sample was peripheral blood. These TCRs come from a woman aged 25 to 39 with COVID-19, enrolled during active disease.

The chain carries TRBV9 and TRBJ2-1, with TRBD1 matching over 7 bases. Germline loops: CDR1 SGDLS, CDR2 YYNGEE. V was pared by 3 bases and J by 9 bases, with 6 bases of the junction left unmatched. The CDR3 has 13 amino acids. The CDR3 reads CASSGTGAGEQFF. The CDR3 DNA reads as TGTGCCAGCAGCGGAACAGGGGCTGGTGAGCAGTTCTTC.

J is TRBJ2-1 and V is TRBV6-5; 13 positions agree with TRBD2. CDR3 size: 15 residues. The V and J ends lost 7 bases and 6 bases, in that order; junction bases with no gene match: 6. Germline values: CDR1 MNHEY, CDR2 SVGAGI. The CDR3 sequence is CASTGTSGEGNEQFF. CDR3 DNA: TGTGCCAGCACCGGGACTAGCGGGGAAGGCAATGAGCAGTTCTTC.

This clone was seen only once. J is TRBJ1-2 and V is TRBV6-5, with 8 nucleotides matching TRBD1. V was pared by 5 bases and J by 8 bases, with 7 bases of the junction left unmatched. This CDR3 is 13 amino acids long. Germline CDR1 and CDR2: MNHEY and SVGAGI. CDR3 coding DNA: TGTGCCAGCAGTACGGGACAGGTCAACGGCTACACCTTC. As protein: CASSTGQVNGYTF.

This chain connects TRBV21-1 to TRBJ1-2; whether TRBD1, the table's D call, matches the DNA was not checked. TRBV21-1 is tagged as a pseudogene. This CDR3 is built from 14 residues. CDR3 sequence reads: CASSKEGRVYGYTF. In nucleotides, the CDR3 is TGTGCCAGCAGCAAAGAGGGCAGGGTGTATGGCTACACCTTC.

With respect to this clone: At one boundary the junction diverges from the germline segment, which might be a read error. The CDR3 DNA follows: TGTGCTAGCAGACTGACAGGGGGCAGGCAGCCCCAGCATTTT. The encoded protein is CASRLTGGRQPQHF. The chain employs TRBV7-7 and TRBJ1-5, with 10 bases lining up with TRBD1. This CDR3 region has 14 residues. Germline V CDR1 and CDR2: SSHAT, FNYEAQ (reference sequence).

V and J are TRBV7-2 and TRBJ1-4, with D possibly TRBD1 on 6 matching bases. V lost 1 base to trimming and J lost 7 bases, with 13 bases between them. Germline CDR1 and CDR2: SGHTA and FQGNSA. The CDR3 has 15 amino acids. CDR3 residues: CASSLVVRDTEKLFF. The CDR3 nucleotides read TGTGCCAGCAGCTTAGTTGTCCGGGACACTGAAAAACTGTTTTTT.

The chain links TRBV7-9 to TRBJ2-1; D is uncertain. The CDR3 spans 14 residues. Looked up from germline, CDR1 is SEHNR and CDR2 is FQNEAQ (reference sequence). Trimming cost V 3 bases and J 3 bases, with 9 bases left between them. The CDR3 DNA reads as TGTGCCAGCAGCTTCCGCGCCGGCTACAATGAGCAGTTCTTC. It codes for CASSFRAGYNEQFF.

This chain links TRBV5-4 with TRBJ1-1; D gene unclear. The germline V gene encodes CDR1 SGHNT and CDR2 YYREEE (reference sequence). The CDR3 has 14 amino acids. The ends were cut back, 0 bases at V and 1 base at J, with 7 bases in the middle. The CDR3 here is CASSLERANTEAFF. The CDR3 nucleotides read TGTGCCAGCAGCTTGGAGCGGGCGAACACTGAAGCTTTCTTT.

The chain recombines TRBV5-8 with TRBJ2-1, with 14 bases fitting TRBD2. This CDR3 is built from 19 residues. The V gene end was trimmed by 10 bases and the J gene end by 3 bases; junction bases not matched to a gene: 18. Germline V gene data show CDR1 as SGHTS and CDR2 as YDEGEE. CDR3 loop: CAQTLPGLAGADNYNEQFF. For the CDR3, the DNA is TGTGCCCAGACCCTACCGGGACTAGCGGGGGCCGATAACTACAATGAGCAGTTCTTC.

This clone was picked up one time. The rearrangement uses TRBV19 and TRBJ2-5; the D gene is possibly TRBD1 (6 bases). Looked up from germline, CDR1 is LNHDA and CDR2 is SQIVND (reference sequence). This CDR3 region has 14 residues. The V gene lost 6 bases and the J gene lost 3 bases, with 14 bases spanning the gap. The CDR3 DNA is TGTGCCAGTAGCCGCGGACAGTCGGAAGAGACCCAGTACTTC. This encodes CASSRGQSEETQYF.